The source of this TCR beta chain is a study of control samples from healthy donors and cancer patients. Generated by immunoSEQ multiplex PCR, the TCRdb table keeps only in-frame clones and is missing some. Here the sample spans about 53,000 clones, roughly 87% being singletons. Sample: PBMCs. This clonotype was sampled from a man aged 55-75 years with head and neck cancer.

In nucleotides, the CDR3 is TGTGCCAGCAGCTTTACAGAGAACACTGAAGCTTTCTTT. This sequence encodes CASSFTENTEAFF. This chain connects TRBV7-9 to TRBJ1-1; D gene unclear. V shed 3 bases and J shed 1 base, with 6 bases lying between them. There are 13 residues in the CDR3. Germline assignment: CDR1 SEHNR and CDR2 FQNEAQ (reference sequence).